This T cell receptor beta chain emerged from a study of T cell repertoires in cytomegalovirus infection. To note about this clonotype: Its cognate antigen is unknown.

MiXCR, run by TCRdb on the reads, gives a single entry per CDR3 protein. This sample has around 750,000 distinct CDR3 sequences, with roughly 33% found just once. Germline V gene data show CDR1 as SEHNR and CDR2 as FQNEAQ (reference sequence). Trimming took off 1 base at V and 4 bases at J, with 10 bases between the two ends. There are 14 residues in the CDR3. The chain recombines TRBV7-9 with TRBJ2-5; D is undetermined. The clonotype was recovered from a human donor in good health (CMV status not recorded). Some clones in this sample may be carry-over from other donors' samples. The specimen comprised cultured CD8+ T cells from PBMCs, sampled from culture after CMV antigen stimulation. The CDR3 region is CASSLESMGETQYF. Here the CDR3 DNA reads TGTGCCAGCAGCTTAGAGTCGATGGGAGAGACCCAGTACTTC.